This T cell receptor beta chain was documented in a study of T cell responses to AZD1222 COVID-19 vaccine. Whole-study findings and limits: Of the AZD1222 recipients, only five to seven were seropositive at baseline. Across spike, vaccine-associated CD4 TCRs were found, dominant at 160-218 and 743-854. No day 14 peak samples; only post-peak repertoires were characterized. The donors showed a predominance of white British ancestry and of females, with possible underestimation of clonal diversity.

TCRdb keeps only in-frame clones here, not all; method: immunoSEQ multiplex PCR. The sample consists of about 180,000 clones, about nine tenths of them appearing once. The table lists this clone with a few counts. Its matching antigen is unknown. This specimen includes other DNA sequences encoding the same CDR3. This CDR3 contains 12 residues. V was clipped by 3 bases and J by 5 bases, with 7 bases between them. This clonotype was sampled from an adult who received the AZD1222 COVID-19 vaccine. The chain recombines TRBV12-3 or TRBV12-4 with TRBJ2-5; possible D gene TRBD2, 6 bases. The sample was peripheral blood, taken 28 days after the second AZD1222 dose. The CDR3 coding sequence is TGTGCCAGCAGTTTTCGGGGGGAGACCCAGTACTTC. It specifies CASSFRGETQYF.